This TCR beta chain derives from a study of T-cell memory formation after mild COVID-19. Overall study results and limits: The main location of contracting CD4+ clones was CM and EM, and that of contracting CD8+ clones was EMRA.

This clonotype was detected a few times. Its target is not known. TCRdb ran MiXCR on the 5' RACE reads and lists one entry per CDR3 protein. The repertoire has 300,000 to 400,000 distinct CDR3 sequences, roughly 20% of them found once; the top ten carry around 13%. The germline gives CDR1 LGHNA, CDR2 YSLEER. The V gene lost 1 base and the J gene lost 1 base, with 9 bases spanning the gap. The CDR3 length is 15 residues. This clonotype was sampled from an adult woman who had mild COVID-19 (a few samples of this study predate the infection). Cell type and time point are not known. The chain uses TRBV4-3 and TRBJ2-3; D ambiguous. Material: PBMCs or a T cell subset sorted from them (not recorded which). CDR3 nucleotides: TGCGCCAGCAGCCAAGGTTATTTACGCACAGATACGCAGTATTTT. This encodes CASSQGYLRTDTQYF.